This T cell receptor (beta chain) was recovered during a study of shared T cell receptors in the human thymus. Sequenced by immunoSEQ multiplex PCR; TCRdb stores in-frame clones only, minus some. Seen here are 700,000 to 750,000 clones, 80% to 90% observed once, and the top ten hold 0.0095% to 0.013%. Germline CDR1 reads MGHRA; CDR2 reads YSYEKL. V lost 8 bases, J lost 1 base, and 12 bases lay in between. The CDR3 is 14 residues long. These data were also reused for a study on human thymus T cells. That work states: Thymus specimens were resections from corrective heart surgery.

The rearrangement uses TRBV4-1 and TRBJ1-5; the D is unclear. This TCR came from a girl less than two years old with a congenital heart defect. Specimen: thymocytes. This CDR3 reads CASRPEGSNQPQHF. In DNA form, the CDR3 reads TGCGCCAGCCGACCCGAGGGAAGCAATCAGCCCCAGCATTTT.